Below, 20 T cell receptor beta chains from the same sample are listed, as sequenced in a study of T cell responses to AZD1222 COVID-19 vaccine. The method was immunoSEQ multiplex PCR; TCRdb's version includes in-frame clones alone and lacks a portion of them. Counted here are approximately 150,000 clones, more than 85% occurring once; the ten biggest clones make up 1.9%. The sequenced sample was peripheral blood, obtained 28 days after the second AZD1222 dose. The receptors stem from an adult who received the AZD1222 COVID-19 vaccine.

The J gene is TRBJ2-3, the V gene TRBV10-1; 7 nucleotides line up with TRBD1. CDR3 length: 13 amino acids. Germline CDR1 and CDR2: WNHNN and SYGVQD (reference sequence). With 8 bases clipped from V and 4 bases from J, the junction kept 6 bases outside the gene matches. The CDR3 loop is CASLRTGSDTQYF. CDR3 in DNA: TGCGCCAGCCTTAGGACAGGATCAGATACGCAGTATTTT.

The chain employs TRBV19 and TRBJ2-3, with a weak D call TRBD1 (5 bases). With 3 bases removed from V and 2 bases from J, the gap between germline ends came to 6 bases. The CDR3 runs 13 residues. Germline CDR1 LNHDA, CDR2 SQIVND (reference sequence). The CDR3 reads CASSIRDTDTQYF. The CDR3 DNA reads TGTGCCAGTAGTATCAGGGACACAGATACGCAGTATTTT.

The gene calls are TRBV9 and TRBJ1-1, with a possible D match to TRBD1 (6 bases). This CDR3 spans 15 amino acids. V gave up 0 bases and J gave up 0 bases, with 9 bases separating them. Germline V gene lookup returns CDR1 SGDLS and CDR2 YYNGEE. CDR3 in DNA: TGTGCCAGCAGCGTAGTAGGACAGATGAACACTGAAGCTTTCTTT. This encodes CASSVVGQMNTEAFF.

CDR3: CASTWRGGNQPQHF. The CDR3, as DNA: TGTGCCAGCACCTGGCGGGGAGGGAATCAGCCCCAGCATTTT. This rearrangement joins TRBV2 to TRBJ1-5; no clear D. Germline V gene sequence: CDR1 SNHLY, CDR2 FYNNEI. V lost 7 bases to trimming and J lost 4 bases, with 14 bases between them. The CDR3 runs to 14 residues.

The chain joins TRBV10-3 to TRBJ1-6; D is uncertain. There are 13 residues in the CDR3. Trimming pared 4 bases from V and 8 bases from J, leaving 9 bases between. CDR1 ENHRY and CDR2 SYGVKD come from the germline V gene. As DNA, the CDR3 is TGTGCCATCAGTGGGAAGATCGATTCACCCCTCCACTTT. This encodes CAISGKIDSPLHF.

The chain employs TRBV18 and TRBJ2-7, with D hard to call. V lost 6 bases and J lost 3, with 15 bases in between. The CDR3 totals 14 residues. Germline V gene lookup returns CDR1 KGHSH and CDR2 LQKENI. CDR3 region: CASSLEGQLYEQYF. CDR3 DNA sequence: TGTGCCAGCTCCCTGGAAGGGCAGCTCTACGAGCAGTACTTC. The variable domain in full, completed from reference TRBV18 and TRBJ2-7, reads NAGVMQNPRHLVRRRGQEARLRCSPMKGHSHVYWYRQLPEEGLKFMVYLQKENIIDESGMPKERFSAEFPKEGPSILRIQQVVRGDSAAYFCASSLEGQLYEQYFGPGTRLTVT.

The CDR3, as DNA: TGTGCCAGCCTCGCCCAACAGGGGGCGGGAGGCTACACCTTC. Amino acid sequence: CASLAQQGAGGYTF. The chain has TRBV6-6 and TRBJ1-2; 9 nucleotides match TRBD1. The CDR3 is 14 amino acids. CDR1 is MNHNY and CDR2 is SVGAGI in the germline V gene (reference sequence). V trimming: 8 bases; J trimming: 8 bases; junction bases outside the gene matches: 12.

This chain uses TRBV7-9 with TRBJ1-1; D uncertain. Germline values: CDR1 SEHNR, CDR2 FQNEAQ (reference sequence). CDR3 length: 14 amino acids. V lost 5 bases and J lost 0, with 10 bases in between. DNA of the CDR3: TGTGCCAGCAGCCTCGGGTTTGTGAACACTGAAGCTTTCTTT. This translates into CASSLGFVNTEAFF.

This clone came up once. The chain links TRBV20-1 to TRBJ2-3; tentative D call: TRBD2 (5 bases). V was cut by 6 bases and J by 7 bases, with 11 bases left in between. The CDR3 consists of 11 residues. From germline, CDR1 is DFQATT and CDR2 SNEGSKA (reference sequence). The CDR3 nucleotides are TGCAGTGCGTCTGAGGGAAATACGCAGTATTTT. Amino acid sequence: CSASEGNTQYF.

This chain connects TRBV5-1 to TRBJ1-1; TRBD1 agrees at 7 bases. Per the germline V gene, CDR1 is SGHRS and CDR2 is YFSETQ. The J segment lost 7 bases and the V segment lost 2 bases, leaving 2 bases of the junction unmatched. The CDR3 extends over 12 amino acids. CDR3 DNA: TGCGCCAGCAGCTTACAGGGGATTGAAGCTTTCTTT. Protein: CASSLQGIEAFF.

The chain couples TRBV6-6 to TRBJ1-1; D uncertain. V was clipped by 5 bases and J by 5 bases, with 9 bases between them. Germline V lookup: CDR1 MNHNY, CDR2 SVGAGI (reference sequence). This CDR3 region has 12 residues. CDR3 sequence reads: CASSDRVTEAFF. CDR3 nucleotides: TGTGCCAGCAGTGATAGGGTGACTGAAGCTTTCTTT.

The chain couples TRBV12-5 to TRBJ1-1, with 7 bases aligning to TRBD1. Per germline, CDR1 LGHNT and CDR2 FRNRAP. The CDR3 is made up of 17 amino acids. The trim removed 0 bases at V and 5 bases at J, leaving 12 bases unmatched. The CDR3 spells CASGLVLGQPDGTEAFF. Written as DNA, the CDR3 is TGTGCTAGTGGTTTGGTACTGGGACAGCCAGATGGGACTGAAGCTTTCTTT.

The chain links TRBV4-2 to TRBJ2-1; 8 bases align to TRBD1. The V gene's germline CDR1 is LGHNA and CDR2 YNFKEQ. CDR3 length: 18 amino acids. The ends lost 3 bases at V and 6 bases at J; junction bases unmatched: 16. CDR3 sequence: CASSQSDRGGGASNEQFF. Written as DNA, the CDR3 is TGTGCCAGCAGCCAGAGCGACAGGGGTGGAGGAGCCTCCAATGAGCAGTTCTTC.

The V gene is TRBV9, the J gene TRBJ1-2; tentative D call: TRBD1 (6 bases). CDR1 SGDLS and CDR2 YYNGEE come from the germline V gene. The CDR3 has 14 amino acids. Trimming took off 2 bases at V and 8 bases at J, with 16 bases between the two ends. The CDR3 loop reads CASSVNQGLGGYTF. The CDR3 DNA reads TGTGCCAGCAGCGTGAACCAGGGGTTGGGGGGCTACACCTTC.

This clone has only one observation. This sequence joins TRBV5-4 and TRBJ2-3; 8 bases fit TRBD2. The CDR3 contains 16 residues. Trimming cost V 1 base and J 1 base; bases outside gene matches: 5. Germline V lookup: CDR1 SGHNT, CDR2 YYREEE (reference sequence). For the CDR3, the DNA is TGTGCCAGCAGCTTGCGAGCGGGGGTGGGCACAGATACGCAGTATTTT. Translated: CASSLRAGVGTDTQYF.

Comments on this clone: One end of the junction varies from germline; a read error may be responsible. V and J are TRBV6-1 and TRBJ1-3, with D possibly matching TRBD1 (5 bases). In germline, CDR1 is MNHNS, CDR2 SASEGT. The CDR3 loop spans 11 amino acids. DNA of the CDR3: TGTGCCAGCAGTGAACAGGGAGCAAAGGATTTT. It is translated as CASSEQGAKDF.

The V call is TRBV30, the J call TRBJ2-7; D is perhaps TRBD2 (5 bases). The CDR3 has 13 amino acids. From germline, CDR1 is GTSNPN and CDR2 SVGIG (reference sequence). V lost 7 bases, J lost 7 bases, and 20 bases lay in between. CDR3 in DNA: TGTGCCTTTTTGCCCCGGCCCCGAGGGGAGCAGTACTTC. This encodes CAFLPRPRGEQYF.

This chain links TRBV11-2 with TRBJ2-3, with a tentative D call TRBD2 (7 bases). V dropped 1 base and J dropped 5 bases, with 16 bases sitting between them. The CDR3 is 16 amino acids. Germline V gene lookup returns CDR1 SGHAT and CDR2 FQNNGV. The CDR3 DNA reads as TGTGCCAGCAGCTTAGCGGTCGGGGGCGGGGGAGATACGCAGTATTTT. Protein product: CASSLAVGGGGDTQYF. The variable domain in full, completed from reference TRBV11-2 and TRBJ2-3, reads EAGVAQSPRYKIIEKRQSVAFWCNPISGHATLYWYQQILGQGPKLLIQFQNNGVVDDSQLPKDRFSAERLKGVDSTLKIQPAKLEDSAVYLCASSLAVGGGGDTQYFGPGTRLTVL.

The chain has TRBV27 and TRBJ2-3; D gene unclear. The CDR3 loop spans 16 amino acids. Trimming shortened V by 5 bases and J by 2 bases, and 17 bases separated the two germline ends. Looked up from germline, CDR1 is MNHEY and CDR2 is SMNVEV (reference sequence). The CDR3 here is CASSAKRHLPTDTQYF. In DNA form, the CDR3 reads TGTGCCAGCAGTGCCAAACGACACTTACCCACAGATACGCAGTATTTT.

The CDR3 DNA reads TGTGCCAGCAGCCAAGGCGGGAATGAGCAGTTCTTC. It codes for CASSQGGNEQFF. This chain uses TRBV3-1 (or the pseudogene TRBV3-2) with TRBJ2-1; tentative D call: TRBD2 (5 bases). V lost 1 base and J lost 7, with 5 bases in between. CDR1 and CDR2 (germline): LGHDT, YNNKEL (reference sequence). This CDR3 is 12 amino acids long.